This T cell receptor (beta chain) derives from a study of blood T cell repertoires in COVID-19 (dated by TCRdb to the early 2020s). Regarding the research as a whole: Samples from collaborators originated in the United States, Italy and Spain and spanned both the acute and convalescent phases of COVID-19. A de-identified subject ID, COVID-19 status, age in years and sex were almost always included in the sample metadata. Samples came from the ongoing ImmuneRACE study (first 160 participants) plus 1,254 subjects from 6 global collaborators. Where HLA class I and class II types were available, the types were taken from metadata supplied by the sample provider, not from assay-based typing. The material from the prospective study consisted of cDNA or gDNA derived from T cells, B-cell-depleted T cells, or PBMCs. The repertoires were released in a freely available public database meant as a resource for research on the immune response to SARS-CoV-2. The dataset comprised deeply sampled blood TCRbeta repertoires from subjects exposed to, actively infected with, or recovered from COVID-19. Overall study results and their limits: The quantity of clinical and demographic metadata differed by source and by participant and was supplied without curation.

As regards this clone: It lacks a known antigen. Per-nucleotide qualities are absent, and no much larger clonotype sits a single base away.

Collaborating institutions collected whole blood in K2EDTA tubes following their own protocols. Collaborator samples were shipped for TCRbeta analysis as frozen whole blood, isolated PBMCs, or DNA extracted from either sample type. The immunoSEQ Assay, a bias-controlled multiplex PCR, was used to amplify TCRbeta CDR3 regions from genomic DNA. For the original study's pipeline: The number of nucleated cells in each sample was estimated from the amplification of reference gene primers within the assay. Sequence reads were collapsed and filtered to measure the absolute abundance of every unique TCRbeta CDR3 rearrangement. For each sample, productive Simpson clonality was calculated as the square root of Simpson's diversity index over productive rearrangements. TCRdb's version of the immuneACCESS table is confined to in-frame rearrangements and falls short of the full clone set. An unresolved V gene accounts for under half of the shortfall where checked; the remainder is of unknown origin. The DNA gave D and trimming, while V, J and clone size come from that table. In all, the sample holds under 250,000 clones, and 70% to 90% of those were seen once. Under 9% of the sample is taken by the ten largest.

Reading from cysteine to phenylalanine, the CDR3 counts 13 amino acids. The sequence is cut down to CDR3 DNA, 39 bases in frame from base 1. Relative to germline, V is missing 4 bases and J is missing 8 bases, with 7 bases of the junction outside any gene match. The germline V gene yields SGHDN for CDR1 and FVKESK for CDR2. This TCR was recovered from a woman in her 70s with active or convalescent COVID-19. The chain employs TRBV14 and TRBJ1-2, with TRBD1 identical over 7 junction bases. The specimen sequenced was peripheral blood. This receptor carries the CDR3 CASSRQGWDGYTF. The base sequence is TGTGCCAGCAGCCGACAGGGCTGGGACGGCTACACCTTC.